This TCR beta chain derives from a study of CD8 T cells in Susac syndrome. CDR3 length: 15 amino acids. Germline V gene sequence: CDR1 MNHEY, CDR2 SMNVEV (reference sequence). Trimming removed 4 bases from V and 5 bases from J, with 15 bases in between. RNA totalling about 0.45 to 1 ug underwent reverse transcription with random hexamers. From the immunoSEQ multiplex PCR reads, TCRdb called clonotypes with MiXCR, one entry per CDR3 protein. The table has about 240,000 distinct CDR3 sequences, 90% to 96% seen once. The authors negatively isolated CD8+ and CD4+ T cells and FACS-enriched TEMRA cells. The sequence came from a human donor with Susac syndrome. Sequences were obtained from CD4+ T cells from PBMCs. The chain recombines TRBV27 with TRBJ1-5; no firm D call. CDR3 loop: CASSSQQPAYQPQHF. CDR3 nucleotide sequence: TGTGCCAGCAGTTCACAGCAGCCAGCTTATCAGCCCCAGCATTTT.